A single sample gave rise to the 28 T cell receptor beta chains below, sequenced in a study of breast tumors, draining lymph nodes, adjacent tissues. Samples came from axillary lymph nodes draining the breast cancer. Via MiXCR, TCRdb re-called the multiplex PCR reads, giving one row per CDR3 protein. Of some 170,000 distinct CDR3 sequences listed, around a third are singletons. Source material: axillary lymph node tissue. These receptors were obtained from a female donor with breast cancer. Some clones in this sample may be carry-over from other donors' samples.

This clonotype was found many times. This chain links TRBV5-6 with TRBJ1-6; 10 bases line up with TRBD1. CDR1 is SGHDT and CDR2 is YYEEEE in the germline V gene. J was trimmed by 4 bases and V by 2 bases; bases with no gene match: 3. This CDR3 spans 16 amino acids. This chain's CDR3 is CASSFRTGGYNSPLHF. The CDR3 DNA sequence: TGTGCCAGCAGCTTTCGGACAGGGGGGTATAATTCACCCCTCCACTTT. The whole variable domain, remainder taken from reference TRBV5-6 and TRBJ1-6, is DAGVTQSPTHLIKTRGQQVTLRCSPKSGHDTVSWYQQALGQGPQFIFQYYEEEERQRGNFPDRFSGHQFPNYSSELNVNALLLGDSALYLCASSFRTGGYNSPLHFGNGTRLTVT.

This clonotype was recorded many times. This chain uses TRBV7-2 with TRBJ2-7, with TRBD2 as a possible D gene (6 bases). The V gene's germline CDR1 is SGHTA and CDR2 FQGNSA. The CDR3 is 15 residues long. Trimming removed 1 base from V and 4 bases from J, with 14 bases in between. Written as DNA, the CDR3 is TGTGCCAGCAGCTTAGGACTAGGTCTCCTTTACGAGCAGTACTTC. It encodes CASSLGLGLLYEQYF.

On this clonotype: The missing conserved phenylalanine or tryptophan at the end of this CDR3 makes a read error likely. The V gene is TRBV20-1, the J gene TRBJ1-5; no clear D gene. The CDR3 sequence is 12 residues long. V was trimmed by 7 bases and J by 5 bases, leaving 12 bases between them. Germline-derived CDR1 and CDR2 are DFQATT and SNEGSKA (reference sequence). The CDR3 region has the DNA TGCAGTGTAGAGGGCAGAGATCAGCCCCAGCATGGT. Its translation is CSVEGRDQPQHG.

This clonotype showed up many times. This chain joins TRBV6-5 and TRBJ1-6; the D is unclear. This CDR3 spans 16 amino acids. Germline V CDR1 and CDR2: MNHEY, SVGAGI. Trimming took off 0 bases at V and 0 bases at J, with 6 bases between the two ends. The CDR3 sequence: CASSYSSSSYNSPLHF. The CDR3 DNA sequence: TGTGCCAGCAGTTACTCATCAAGCTCCTATAATTCACCCCTCCACTTT.

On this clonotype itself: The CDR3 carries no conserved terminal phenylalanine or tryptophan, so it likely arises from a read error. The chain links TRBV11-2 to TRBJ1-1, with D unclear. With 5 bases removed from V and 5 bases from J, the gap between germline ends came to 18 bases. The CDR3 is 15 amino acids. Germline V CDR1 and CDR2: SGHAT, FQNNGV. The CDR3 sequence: CASSPWRELRTEAFC. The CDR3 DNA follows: TGTGCCAGCAGCCCCTGGAGGGAGCTTAGGACTGAAGCTTTCTGT.

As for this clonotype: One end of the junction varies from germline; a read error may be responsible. This CDR3 reads CASSVPGLADSNAQFF. The CDR3 coding sequence is TGTGCCAGCAGCGTACCGGGACTAGCGGACTCGAATGCGCAGTTCTTC. This sequence joins TRBV9 and TRBJ2-1; 11 nucleotides match TRBD2. The CDR3 is 16 amino acids. The germline gives CDR1 SGDLS, CDR2 YYNGEE. Full variable domain (missing parts from reference TRBV9 and TRBJ2-1): DSGVTQTPKHLITATGQRVTLRCSPRSGDLSVYWYQQSLDQGLQFLIQYYNGEERAKGNILERFSAQQFPDLHSELNLSSLELGDSALYFCASSVPGLADSNAQFFGPGTRLTVL.

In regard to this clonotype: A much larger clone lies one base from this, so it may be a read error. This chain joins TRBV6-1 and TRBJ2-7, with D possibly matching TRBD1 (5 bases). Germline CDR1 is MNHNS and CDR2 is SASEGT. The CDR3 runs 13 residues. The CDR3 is CGSSERQTGYRYF. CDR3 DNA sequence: TGTGGCAGCAGTGAAAGACAGACGGGTTATCGGTACTTC.

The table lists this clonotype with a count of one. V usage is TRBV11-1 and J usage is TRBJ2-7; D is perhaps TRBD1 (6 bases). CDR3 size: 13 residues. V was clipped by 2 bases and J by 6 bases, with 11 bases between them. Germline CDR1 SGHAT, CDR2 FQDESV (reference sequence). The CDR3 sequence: CASSLTGLGEQYF. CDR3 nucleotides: TGTGCCAGCAGCTTAACAGGGCTCGGCGAGCAGTACTTC.

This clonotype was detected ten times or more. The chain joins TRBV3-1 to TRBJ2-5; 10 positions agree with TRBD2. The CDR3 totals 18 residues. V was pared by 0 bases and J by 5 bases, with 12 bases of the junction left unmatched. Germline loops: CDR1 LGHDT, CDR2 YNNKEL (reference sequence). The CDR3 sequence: CASSQDSPLAGVGETQYF. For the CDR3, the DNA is TGTGCCAGCAGCCAAGATTCCCCTCTAGCGGGAGTTGGGGAGACCCAGTACTTC.

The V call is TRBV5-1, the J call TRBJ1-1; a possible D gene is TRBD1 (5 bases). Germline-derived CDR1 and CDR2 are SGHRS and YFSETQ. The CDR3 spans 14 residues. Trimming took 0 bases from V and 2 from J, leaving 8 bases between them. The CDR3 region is CASSLGGLNTEAFF. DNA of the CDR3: TGCGCCAGCAGCTTGGGGGGCCTAAACACTGAAGCTTTCTTT.

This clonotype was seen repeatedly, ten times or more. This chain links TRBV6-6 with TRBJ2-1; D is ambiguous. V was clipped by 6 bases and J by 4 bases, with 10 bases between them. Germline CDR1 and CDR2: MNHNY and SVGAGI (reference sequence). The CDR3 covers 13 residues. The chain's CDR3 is CASSRPGYNEQFF. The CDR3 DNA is TGTGCCAGCAGCCGACCCGGGTACAATGAGCAGTTCTTC.

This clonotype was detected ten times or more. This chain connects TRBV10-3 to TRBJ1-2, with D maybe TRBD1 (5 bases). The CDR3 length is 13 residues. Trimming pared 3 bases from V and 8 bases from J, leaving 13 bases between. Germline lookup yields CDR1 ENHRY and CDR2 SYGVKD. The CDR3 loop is CAISDGQGDGYTF. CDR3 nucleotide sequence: TGTGCCATCAGTGACGGGCAGGGTGACGGCTACACCTTC.

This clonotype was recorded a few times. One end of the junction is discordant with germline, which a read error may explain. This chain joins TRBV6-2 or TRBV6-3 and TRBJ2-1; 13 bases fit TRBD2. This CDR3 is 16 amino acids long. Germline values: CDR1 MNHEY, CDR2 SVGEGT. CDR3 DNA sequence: TGTGCCAGCAGTCACTCCAGACTAGCGGGAGGTAGTGAGCAGTTCTTC. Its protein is CASSHSRLAGGSEQFF.

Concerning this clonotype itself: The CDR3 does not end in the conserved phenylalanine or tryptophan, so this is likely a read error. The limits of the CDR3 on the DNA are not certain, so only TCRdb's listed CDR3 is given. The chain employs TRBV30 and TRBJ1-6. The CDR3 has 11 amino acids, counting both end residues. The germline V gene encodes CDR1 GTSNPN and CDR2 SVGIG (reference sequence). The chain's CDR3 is CAWSPQSISNY.

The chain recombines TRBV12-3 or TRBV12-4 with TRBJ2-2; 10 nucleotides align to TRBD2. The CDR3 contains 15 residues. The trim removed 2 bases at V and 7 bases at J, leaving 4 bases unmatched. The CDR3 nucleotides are TGTGCCAGCAGTTTACGGGCTAGCGGGAGCGGGGAGCTGTTTTTT. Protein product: CASSLRASGSGELFF.

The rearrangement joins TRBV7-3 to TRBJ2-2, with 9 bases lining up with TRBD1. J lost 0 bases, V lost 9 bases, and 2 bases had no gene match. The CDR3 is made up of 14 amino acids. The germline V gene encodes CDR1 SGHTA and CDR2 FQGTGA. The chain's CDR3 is CARGQGSNTGELFF. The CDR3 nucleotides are TGTGCCAGGGGACAGGGCTCGAACACCGGGGAGCTGTTTTTT.

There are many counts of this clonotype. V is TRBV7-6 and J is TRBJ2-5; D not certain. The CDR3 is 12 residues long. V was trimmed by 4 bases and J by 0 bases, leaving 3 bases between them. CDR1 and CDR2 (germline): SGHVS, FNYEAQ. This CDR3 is CASSSYQETQYF. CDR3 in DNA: TGTGCCAGCAGCTCGTACCAAGAGACCCAGTACTTC.

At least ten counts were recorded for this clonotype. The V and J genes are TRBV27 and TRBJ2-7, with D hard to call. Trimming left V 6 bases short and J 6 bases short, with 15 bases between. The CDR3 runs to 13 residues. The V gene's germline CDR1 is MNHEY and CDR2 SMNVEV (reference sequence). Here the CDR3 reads CASRPILVSEQYF. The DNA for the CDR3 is TGTGCCAGCAGACCGATTCTAGTCTCCGAGCAGTACTTC.

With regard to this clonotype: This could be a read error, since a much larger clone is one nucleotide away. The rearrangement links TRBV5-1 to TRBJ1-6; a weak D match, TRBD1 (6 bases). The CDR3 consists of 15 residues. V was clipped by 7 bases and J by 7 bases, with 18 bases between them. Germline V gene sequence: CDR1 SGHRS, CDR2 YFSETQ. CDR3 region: CASGPVQGHNSPLHF. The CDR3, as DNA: TGCGCCAGCGGCCCCGTCCAGGGACACAATTCACCCCTCCACTTT.

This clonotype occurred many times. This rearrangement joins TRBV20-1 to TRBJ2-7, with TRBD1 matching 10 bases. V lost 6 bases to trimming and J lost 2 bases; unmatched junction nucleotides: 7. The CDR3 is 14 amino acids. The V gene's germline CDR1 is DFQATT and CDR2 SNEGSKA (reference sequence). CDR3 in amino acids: CSARDRGSPYEQYF. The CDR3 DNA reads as TGCAGTGCCAGGGACAGGGGATCTCCCTACGAGCAGTACTTC.

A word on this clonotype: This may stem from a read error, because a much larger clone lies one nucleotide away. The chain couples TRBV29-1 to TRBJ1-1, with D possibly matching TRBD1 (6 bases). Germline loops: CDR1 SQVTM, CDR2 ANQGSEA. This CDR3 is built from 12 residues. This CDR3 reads CGLTITGTEAFF. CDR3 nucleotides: TGCGGCCTTACCATTACAGGGACTGAAGCTTTCTTT.

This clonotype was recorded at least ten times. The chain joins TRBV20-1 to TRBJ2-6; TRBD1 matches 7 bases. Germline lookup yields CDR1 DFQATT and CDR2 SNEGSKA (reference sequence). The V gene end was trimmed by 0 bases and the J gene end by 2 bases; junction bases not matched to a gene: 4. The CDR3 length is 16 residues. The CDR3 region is CSARDQGVTGANVLTF. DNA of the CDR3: TGCAGTGCTAGAGATCAGGGGGTCACTGGGGCCAACGTCCTGACTTTC.

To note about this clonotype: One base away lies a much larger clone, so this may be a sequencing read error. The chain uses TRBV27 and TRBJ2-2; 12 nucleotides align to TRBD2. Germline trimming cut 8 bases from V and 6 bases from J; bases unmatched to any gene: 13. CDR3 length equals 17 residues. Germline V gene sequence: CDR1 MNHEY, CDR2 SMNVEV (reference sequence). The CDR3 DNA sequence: TGTGCCAGCCTTGGGAGACTAGCGGGAGTACGACCCGGGGAGCTGTTTTTT. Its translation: CASLGRLAGVRPGELFF.

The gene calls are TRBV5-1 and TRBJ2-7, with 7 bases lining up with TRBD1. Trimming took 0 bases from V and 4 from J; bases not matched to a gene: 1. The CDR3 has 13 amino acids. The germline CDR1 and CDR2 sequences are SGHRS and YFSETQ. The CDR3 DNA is TGCGCCAGCAGCTTGGCGACAGGGTACGAGCAGTACTTC. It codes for CASSLATGYEQYF.

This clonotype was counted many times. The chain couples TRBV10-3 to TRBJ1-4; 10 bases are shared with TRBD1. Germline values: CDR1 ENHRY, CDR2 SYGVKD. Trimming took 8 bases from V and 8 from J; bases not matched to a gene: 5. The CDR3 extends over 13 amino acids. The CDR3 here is CAIGTGVGEKLFF. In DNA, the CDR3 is TGTGCCATCGGGACAGGGGTGGGGGAAAAACTGTTTTTT.

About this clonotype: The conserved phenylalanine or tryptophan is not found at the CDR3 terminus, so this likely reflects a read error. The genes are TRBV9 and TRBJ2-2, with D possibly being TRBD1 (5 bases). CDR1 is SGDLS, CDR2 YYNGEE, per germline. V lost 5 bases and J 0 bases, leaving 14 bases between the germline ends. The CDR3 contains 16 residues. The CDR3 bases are TGTGCCAGCAGTATTTGGGGCGGTACGAACACCGGGGAGCTGTTTCTT. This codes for CASSIWGGTNTGELFL.

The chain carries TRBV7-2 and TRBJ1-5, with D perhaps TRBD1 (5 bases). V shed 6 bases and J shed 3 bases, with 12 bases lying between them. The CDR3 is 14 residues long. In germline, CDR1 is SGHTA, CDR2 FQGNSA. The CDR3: CASSRGRVNQPQHF. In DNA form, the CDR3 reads TGTGCCAGCAGTCGCGGCAGGGTCAATCAGCCCCAGCATTTT.

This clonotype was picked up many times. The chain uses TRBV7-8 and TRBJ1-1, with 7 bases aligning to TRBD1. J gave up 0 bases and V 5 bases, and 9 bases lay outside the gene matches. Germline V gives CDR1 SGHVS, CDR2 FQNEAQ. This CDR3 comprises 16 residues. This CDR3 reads CASSPISDRLNTEAFF. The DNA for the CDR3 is TGTGCCAGCAGCCCCATATCGGACAGGTTGAACACTGAAGCTTTCTTT.